These 5 T cell receptor beta chains were all obtained from the same sample, sequenced in a study of spatial heterogeneity in lung cancer. TCRdb itself ran the 5' RACE reads through MiXCR, one entry per CDR3 protein. Here the sample spans some 15,000 distinct CDR3 sequences, roughly a tenth being singletons. The time point is: sample taken at primary tumor resection. Sequencing was performed on whole RNA extracted from tumor and nontumor lung tissue, or from frozen PBMC, and the material was left unsorted. The specimen was PBMCs, collected at surgery. Every receptor here comes from a male donor with early-stage non-small cell lung cancer.

By proportion, this clonotype is medium-sized. The chain links TRBV7-9 to TRBJ2-1; the D gene is possibly TRBD2 (7 bases). The ends were cut back, 4 bases at V and 4 bases at J, with 23 bases in the middle. The germline gives CDR1 SEHNR, CDR2 FQNEAQ (reference sequence). The CDR3 is 18 residues long. This CDR3 is CASSWGGRAAKDYNEQFF. The CDR3 bases are TGTGCCAGCAGCTGGGGGGGGCGAGCGGCAAAAGATTACAATGAGCAGTTCTTC. Looking up the rest from reference TRBV7-9 and TRBJ2-1 gives the full variable domain: DTGVSQNPRHKITKRGQNVTFRCDPISEHNRLYWYRQTLGQGPEFLTYFQNEAQLEKSRLLSDRFSAERPKGSFSTLEIQRTEQGDSAMYLCASSWGGRAAKDYNEQFFGPGTRLTVL.

This chain joins TRBV12-3 or TRBV12-4 and TRBJ1-5; TRBD1 aligns across 8 bases. The CDR3 is 13 amino acids. The junction had 5 bases not matched to a gene; V was cut back by 6 bases and J by 7 bases. The CDR3 nucleotides read TGTGCCAGCAGGCAGGGGGCCCGGCAGCCCCAGCATTTT. This codes for CASRQGARQPQHF.

This clonotype has a count of ten or more. The chain carries TRBV11-2 and TRBJ1-6; tentative D call: TRBD1 (5 bases). Trimming shortened V by 3 bases and J by 0 bases, and 9 bases separated the two germline ends. CDR3 length: 16 amino acids. In germline, CDR1 is SGHAT, CDR2 FQNNGV. The CDR3, as DNA: TGTGCCAGCAGCTTGGGGGGAAGCTCCTATAATTCACCCCTCCACTTT. It is translated as CASSLGGSSYNSPLHF. Combining the CDR3 with reference TRBV11-2 and TRBJ1-6 gives the whole variable domain EAGVAQSPRYKIIEKRQSVAFWCNPISGHATLYWYQQILGQGPKLLIQFQNNGVVDDSQLPKDRFSAERLKGVDSTLKIQPAKLEDSAVYLCASSLGGSSYNSPLHFGNGTRLTVT.

The chain combines TRBV6-2 or TRBV6-3 with TRBJ2-5; 10 bases agree with TRBD1. The CDR3 loop spans 20 amino acids. Germline CDR1 is MNHEY and CDR2 is SVGEGT. Germline trimming cut 5 bases from V and 4 bases from J; bases unmatched to any gene: 22. The CDR3 reads CASSPTWDRGAFVLVETQYF. The CDR3 DNA reads TGTGCCAGCAGTCCTACCTGGGACAGGGGAGCTTTTGTGTTGGTAGAGACCCAGTACTTC.

This clonotype was counted many times. The J gene is TRBJ1-2, the V gene TRBV7-6, with D perhaps TRBD1 (5 bases). Germline CDR1 is SGHVS and CDR2 is FNYEAQ. The CDR3 length is 18 residues. V lost 5 bases to trimming and J lost 4 bases, with 26 bases between them. The CDR3 loop reads CASSNKAGDPQAGYGYTF. As DNA, the CDR3 is TGTGCCAGCAGCAACAAGGCGGGGGACCCACAGGCAGGCTATGGCTACACCTTC. Filled out from reference TRBV7-6 and TRBJ1-2, the complete variable domain reads GAGVSQSPRYKVTKRGQDVALRCDPISGHVSLYWYRQALGQGPEFLTYFNYEAQQDKSGLPNDRFSAERPEGSISTLTIQRTEQRDSAMYRCASSNKAGDPQAGYGYTFGSGTRLTVV.